These 20 T cell receptor beta chains share one sample of origin, sequenced in a study of shared clonotypes between healthy human individuals. The table came from immunoSEQ multiplex PCR; TCRdb's copy has only in-frame clones and leaves some out. The sample lists 2,500,000 or so clones, just over 90% occurring once. Material for sequencing was naive CD4+ T cells sorted from blood. Subset indicated: CD45RA+ positively selected. These receptors originate from a man younger than 35 in good health.

This clone was seen a single time. This chain joins TRBV19 and TRBJ2-1; 12 nucleotides match TRBD2. The germline V gene has CDR1 LNHDA and CDR2 SQIVND (reference sequence). V shed 5 bases and J 0 bases; nucleotides not matched to a gene: 8. The CDR3 runs 18 residues. In nucleotides, the CDR3 is TGTGCCAGTAGTCGTCCTAGCGGGAGGGCCAGCTCCTACAATGAGCAGTTCTTC. Encoded protein: CASSRPSGRASSYNEQFF. The whole variable domain, remainder taken from reference TRBV19 and TRBJ2-1, is DGGITQSPKYLFRKEGQNVTLSCEQNLNHDAMYWYRQDPGQGLRLIYYSQIVNDFQKGDIAEGYSVSREKKESFPLTVTSAQKNPTAFYLCASSRPSGRASSYNEQFFGPGTRLTVL.

The rearrangement uses TRBV7-9 and TRBJ2-5; maybe TRBD2 (5 bases). CDR3 length equals 14 residues. Germline V CDR1 and CDR2: SEHNR, FQNEAQ (reference sequence). Trimming took 0 bases from V and 5 from J, leaving 10 bases between them. The CDR3 nucleotides are TGTGCCAGCAGCTTAGCGACCAGAGGGGAGACCCAGTACTTC. Amino acid sequence: CASSLATRGETQYF.

V is TRBV28 and J is TRBJ1-2, with D unresolved. The CDR3 runs 17 residues. V was cut by 6 bases and J by 5 bases, with 25 bases left in between. Germline loops: CDR1 MDHEN, CDR2 SYDVKM. CDR3 in amino acids: CASSPRRWILGLYGYTF. The CDR3 region has the DNA TGTGCCAGCAGCCCCCGGAGGTGGATTTTGGGCCTATATGGCTACACCTTC.

The chain links TRBV5-5 to TRBJ1-4; D uncertain. Trimming pared 2 bases from V and 6 bases from J, leaving 11 bases between. From germline, CDR1 is SGHKS and CDR2 YYEKEE (reference sequence). The CDR3 sequence is 14 residues long. The CDR3 DNA follows: TGTGCCAGCAGCTTAGTCGGAGGGTATGAAAAACTGTTTTTT. Translation gives CASSLVGGYEKLFF. The whole variable domain, remainder taken from reference TRBV5-5 and TRBJ1-4, is DAGVTQSPTHLIKTRGQQVTLRCSPISGHKSVSWYQQVLGQGPQFIFQYYEKEERGRGNFPDRFSARQFPNYSSELNVNALLLGDSALYLCASSLVGGYEKLFFGSGTQLSVL.

The count of this clone is one. The chain recombines TRBV5-1 with TRBJ2-4; either TRBD1 or TRBD2 may fit D (5 bases each). The CDR3 totals 15 residues. V lost 4 bases and J lost 7, with 18 bases in between. Germline V gene data show CDR1 as SGHRS and CDR2 as YFSETQ. The CDR3 sequence is CASSQSLGVGNIQYF. The CDR3 region has the DNA TGCGCCAGCAGCCAGTCCCTGGGGGTCGGGAACATTCAGTACTTC.

This clone was seen only once. Different DNA sequences within this sample yield the same CDR3. The V gene is TRBV7-2, the J gene TRBJ2-3, with unresolved D. This CDR3 has 12 amino acids. Germline CDR1 SGHTA, CDR2 FQGNSA. V gave up 3 bases and J gave up 3 bases, with 4 bases separating them. The CDR3, as DNA: TGTGCCAGCAGCTTCCTAACAGATACGCAGTATTTT. Protein: CASSFLTDTQYF.

V usage is TRBV6-6 and J usage is TRBJ2-7, with 8 bases aligning to TRBD2. The CDR3 has 14 amino acids. Germline V gene data show CDR1 as MNHNY and CDR2 as SVGAGI (reference sequence). V lost 10 bases and J lost 0; bases outside the gene matches: 8. The CDR3 spells CATGLTSASYEQYF. Written as DNA, the CDR3 is TGTGCCACCGGCCTGACTAGCGCCTCCTACGAGCAGTACTTC.

Comment on this clone: This sample includes further DNA sequences coding for the same CDR3. The rearrangement joins TRBV4-3 to TRBJ1-4; D unclear. V lost 0 bases to trimming and J lost 8 bases, with 4 bases between them. The germline CDR1 and CDR2 sequences are LGHNA and YSLEER. This CDR3 is 12 amino acids long. The CDR3: CASSQEGEKLFF. For the CDR3, the DNA is TGCGCCAGCAGCCAAGAAGGCGAAAAACTGTTTTTT.

The chain recombines TRBV4-1 with TRBJ2-7; 13 bases fit TRBD2. V lost 4 bases and J lost 5; bases outside the gene matches: 11. The CDR3 extends over 17 amino acids. Germline CDR1 and CDR2: MGHRA and YSYEKL. CDR3 region: CASSPGRTSGRVNEQYF. The CDR3 nucleotides are TGCGCCAGCAGCCCCGGAAGGACTAGCGGGAGAGTCAACGAGCAGTACTTC.

V usage is TRBV6-5 and J usage is TRBJ1-5; D ambiguous. CDR1 is MNHEY and CDR2 is SVGAGI in the germline V gene. Trimming took off 0 bases at V and 2 bases at J, with 8 bases between the two ends. CDR3 length: 15 amino acids. The CDR3 DNA is TGTGCCAGCAGTTACTCGGCCTTGGGCAATCAGCCCCAGCATTTT. Its protein is CASSYSALGNQPQHF.

The V and J genes are TRBV9 and TRBJ2-1; 7 bases are a match to TRBD2. V lost 4 bases and J lost 0; bases outside the gene matches: 13. Germline-derived CDR1 and CDR2 are SGDLS and YYNGEE. The length of the CDR3 is 18 residues. CDR3 bases: TGTGCCAGCAGCCCTAATCCCTTCGCGGGAGACTCCTACAATGAGCAGTTCTTC. This translates into CASSPNPFAGDSYNEQFF.

The V call is TRBV5-5, the J call TRBJ1-5; D possibly corresponds to TRBD1 (6 bases). The germline CDR1 and CDR2 sequences are SGHKS and YYEKEE (reference sequence). V was shortened by 0 bases and J by 6 bases, with 22 bases between the two germline ends. This CDR3 is built from 18 residues. The CDR3 loop is CASSLDLPGWGRGQPQHF. The CDR3 DNA follows: TGTGCCAGCAGCTTGGATCTCCCCGGCTGGGGGCGCGGTCAGCCCCAGCATTTT.

V and J are TRBV6-1 and TRBJ1-1, with D hard to call. CDR1 and CDR2 from the germline V gene are MNHNS and SASEGT. The CDR3 covers 13 residues. V lost 4 bases and J 1 base, leaving 7 bases between the germline ends. The DNA of the CDR3 is TGTGCCAGCAGTGTTGAAAAGAACACTGAAGCTTTCTTT. It yields the protein CASSVEKNTEAFF.

V gene TRBV6-5 combines with J gene TRBJ1-3, with TRBD1 as a possible D gene (6 bases). V lost 5 bases and J lost 2, with 13 bases in between. CDR3 length: 15 amino acids. Germline CDR1 is MNHEY and CDR2 is SVGAGI. The CDR3 sequence is CASSPPDRTGNTIYF. The DNA for the CDR3 is TGTGCCAGCAGTCCTCCTGACAGGACTGGAAACACCATATATTTT.

Turning to this clone: The sample has other DNA sequences that encode this CDR3 too. The V and J genes are TRBV2 and TRBJ2-2; D gene uncertain. From germline, CDR1 is SNHLY and CDR2 FYNNEI. The CDR3 is 13 amino acids. Trimming pared 3 bases from V and 3 bases from J, leaving 5 bases between. The CDR3 is CASSEGHTGELFF. The CDR3 DNA sequence: TGTGCCAGCAGTGAGGGCCACACCGGGGAGCTGTTTTTT.

The rearrangement links TRBV5-4 to TRBJ1-4; 9 bases align to TRBD1. The CDR3 consists of 16 residues. The germline CDR1 and CDR2 sequences are SGHNT and YYREEE (reference sequence). V shed 0 bases, J shed 0 bases, and the junction held 0 bases outside the gene matches. The CDR3 DNA sequence: TGTGCCAGCAGCTTGGGACAGGGGGCAACTAATGAAAAACTGTTTTTT. It yields the protein CASSLGQGATNEKLFF.

The chain combines TRBV2 with TRBJ1-2; D is unclear. CDR3 length: 17 residues. Trimming removed 3 bases at V and 8 bases at J, with 25 bases between. The germline gives CDR1 SNHLY, CDR2 FYNNEI. The CDR3 nucleotides read TGTGCCAGCAGTGATCGGGCTTCAACTACGGGTATGCGGGGCTACACCTTC. Amino acid sequence: CASSDRASTTGMRGYTF.

The gene calls are TRBV18 and TRBJ2-2; 10 nucleotides match TRBD2. Trimming took 3 bases from V and 5 from J; bases not matched to a gene: 6. The CDR3 loop spans 16 amino acids. CDR1 is KGHSH and CDR2 is LQKENI in the germline V gene. CDR3 bases: TGTGCCAGCTCACCGCTAGCGGGGGCCGGGACCGGGGAGCTGTTTTTT. Protein: CASSPLAGAGTGELFF.

This clone was seen only a few times. The chain links TRBV29-1 to TRBJ1-4; 9 nucleotides line up with TRBD1. Germline values: CDR1 SQVTM, CDR2 ANQGSEA. The CDR3 runs to 12 residues. The junction had 4 bases not matched to a gene; V was cut back by 6 bases and J by 8 bases. The DNA of the CDR3 is TGCAGCGTGCGGACAGGGGACGAAAAACTGTTTTTT. Residues: CSVRTGDEKLFF.

This clone turned up a few times. This chain uses TRBV30 with TRBJ1-5; 7 nucleotides agree with TRBD1. With V trimmed by 3 bases and J by 4 bases, 6 bases remained unmatched. Germline CDR1 reads GTSNPN; CDR2 reads SVGIG (reference sequence). The CDR3 has 14 amino acids. The CDR3 DNA follows: TGTGCCTGGAGGGGAACAGGGGTTAATCAGCCCCAGCATTTT. Residues: CAWRGTGVNQPQHF. Variable domain in full (rest from reference TRBV30 and TRBJ1-5): SQTIHQWPATLVQPVGSPLSLECTVEGTSNPNLYWYRQAAGRGLQLLFYSVGIGQISSEVPQNLSASRPQDRQFILSSKKLLLSDSGFYLCAWRGTGVNQPQHFGDGTRLSIL.